A selection of T cell receptor beta chains follows, all from one sample in a study of identical twins. TCRdb re-called the 5' RACE reads with MiXCR, one entry per CDR3 protein. The sample carries some 690,000 distinct CDR3 sequences, 21% recorded once. In addition, the sample was reused for a study of T cells expressing NK-cell markers.

The sequenced sample consisted of PBMCs. These receptors were taken from a woman aged 18-30 years in good health. CDR3s leave out the opening cysteine and the closing phenylalanine or tryptophan.

v_gene: TRBV25-1; CDR3aa: ASSDQSGRALAYNEQF
v_gene: TRBV12-3/TRBV12-4; CDR3aa: ASNPRDRGSDTEAF
v_gene: TRBV11-2; CDR3aa: ASSPGLYSYEQY
v_gene: TRBV5-1; CDR3aa: ASSALRGEAF
v_gene: TRBV6-1; CDR3aa: ASTPRDSYGYT
v_gene: TRBV20-1; CDR3aa: SARDLANQPQH
v_gene: TRBV19; CDR3aa: ASSELSSGSYNEQF
v_gene: TRBV5-1; CDR3aa: ATTFDNHQETQY
v_gene: TRBV27; CDR3aa: ASSPRTGPTLGYT
v_gene: TRBV20-1; CDR3aa: SARDLARGQETQY
v_gene: TRBV20-1; CDR3aa: SATINNEQF
v_gene: TRBV6-1; CDR3aa: ASKGPNKPEAF
v_gene: TRBV20-1; CDR3aa: SARGWGAAHNEQF
v_gene: TRBV20-1; CDR3aa: SAYGASLGETQY
v_gene: TRBV29-1; CDR3aa: SVGPDYPRYNEQF
v_gene: TRBV27; CDR3aa: ASSDSTSGAREQY
v_gene: TRBV29-1; CDR3aa: SVEVQKNTEAF
v_gene: TRBV5-5; CDR3aa: ACNQGALISTEAF
v_gene: TRBV7-2; CDR3aa: ASSKGQGHTGELF
v_gene: TRBV7-9; CDR3aa: ASTDSNTGELF
v_gene: TRBV12-3/TRBV12-4; CDR3aa: ASSPGGAPEQY
v_gene: TRBV28; CDR3aa: ASSFGGRGVPGELF
v_gene: TRBV6-5; CDR3aa: ASSYEWGGLVRDTQY
v_gene: TRBV10-2; CDR3aa: ASSVATDYEQY
v_gene: TRBV6-2/TRBV6-3; CDR3aa: ASSFGIVAYEQY
v_gene: TRBV14; CDR3aa: ASSQVFSYNEQF
v_gene: TRBV21-1; CDR3aa: ASSSWDREFYEQY
v_gene: TRBV20-1; CDR3aa: SARAGGRVYNEQF